The 10 T cell receptor beta chains presented below share a single source sample, sequenced in a study of T cell responses to AZD1222 COVID-19 vaccine. Assay: immunoSEQ multiplex PCR; the TCRdb copy retains only in-frame clones and omits some. Seen here are 90,000 to 150,000 clones, less than 90% observed once, and the top ten hold 2.4%. Sequencing used peripheral blood, obtained on day 0 of AZD1222 vaccination. These TCRs come from an adult in good health.

The genes are TRBV20-1 and TRBJ2-1; perhaps D is TRBD1 or TRBD2 (6 bases each). Trimming left V 6 bases short and J 7 bases short, with 16 bases between. The CDR3 is 13 residues long. Germline V gene lookup returns CDR1 DFQATT and CDR2 SNEGSKA (reference sequence). The CDR3 DNA follows: TGCAGTGCGAGTGTGGGGGCGGGGAATGAGCAGTTCTTC. This encodes CSASVGAGNEQFF.

V gene TRBV7-3 combines with J gene TRBJ2-7; a possible D gene is TRBD1 (5 bases). Germline CDR1 SGHTA, CDR2 FQGTGA. This CDR3 has 14 amino acids. Trimming took off 5 bases at V and 2 bases at J, with 13 bases between the two ends. Here the CDR3 reads CASSPKAGTYEQYF. The CDR3 DNA is TGTGCCAGCAGCCCGAAAGCAGGGACCTACGAGCAGTACTTC.

The chain has TRBV5-1 and TRBJ1-2; D gene uncertain. Germline V gives CDR1 SGHRS, CDR2 YFSETQ. Trimming shortened V by 0 bases and J by 3 bases, and 9 bases separated the two germline ends. The CDR3 totals 14 residues. As DNA, the CDR3 is TGCGCCAGCAGCTTGGACAACTTCGACTATGGCTACACCTTC. It codes for CASSLDNFDYGYTF.

A single count supports this clone. The sample carries other DNA sequences with the same CDR3. V gene TRBV30 combines with J gene TRBJ2-7; no clear D gene. CDR1 is GTSNPN, CDR2 SVGIG, per germline (reference sequence). V was cut by 0 bases and J by 0 bases, with 0 bases left in between. The CDR3 loop spans 11 amino acids. This chain's CDR3 is CAWSVSYEQYF. CDR3 DNA sequence: TGTGCCTGGAGTGTCTCCTACGAGCAGTACTTC.

The rearrangement joins TRBV5-1 to TRBJ2-6, with TRBD1 matching over 7 bases. Trimming at V came to 4 bases and at J to 0 bases, leaving 4 bases not matched to a gene. The CDR3 runs 16 residues. Germline values: CDR1 SGHRS, CDR2 YFSETQ. The CDR3 sequence is CASSGTVPSGANVLTF. Written as DNA, the CDR3 is TGCGCCAGCAGCGGGACAGTTCCCTCTGGGGCCAACGTCCTGACTTTC.

The V call is TRBV6-5, the J call TRBJ1-2; the D gene is possibly TRBD1 (5 bases). Trimming left V 6 bases short and J 1 base short, with 9 bases between. Germline V gives CDR1 MNHEY, CDR2 SVGAGI. The CDR3 runs to 13 residues. CDR3 protein: CASRPGNNYGYTF. DNA for the CDR3: TGTGCCAGCAGACCAGGGAATAACTATGGCTACACCTTC.

The chain employs TRBV7-8 and TRBJ2-1, with 9 bases that match TRBD1. Losses at the gene ends were 3 bases for V and 10 bases for J; bases not matched to a gene: 10. The CDR3 has 15 residues. Germline V lookup: CDR1 SGHVS, CDR2 FQNEAQ. The CDR3 here is CASSFFQDRGKEQFF. The CDR3 DNA reads as TGTGCCAGCAGCTTTTTCCAGGACAGGGGTAAGGAGCAGTTCTTC. Based on the CDR3 plus reference TRBV7-8 and TRBJ2-1, the full variable domain is GAGVSQSPRYKVAKRGQDVALRCDPISGHVSLFWYQQALGQGPEFLTYFQNEAQLDKSGLPSDRFFAERPEGSVSTLKIQRTQQEDSAVYLCASSFFQDRGKEQFFGPGTRLTVL.

In this sample, this clone turned up once. In DNA, the CDR3 is TGTGCCAGCTCACCACGGGGAGAGGCTGGCTACACCTTC. Residues: CASSPRGEAGYTF. V is TRBV18 and J is TRBJ1-2; D not certain. Germline lookup yields CDR1 KGHSH and CDR2 LQKENI. V was shortened by 1 base and J by 7 bases, with 10 bases between the two germline ends. The CDR3 extends over 13 amino acids. The variable domain in full, completed from reference TRBV18 and TRBJ1-2, reads NAGVMQNPRHLVRRRGQEARLRCSPMKGHSHVYWYRQLPEEGLKFMVYLQKENIIDESGMPKERFSAEFPKEGPSILRIQQVVRGDSAAYFCASSPRGEAGYTFGSGTRLTVV.

J is TRBJ2-3 and V is TRBV4-1, with D possibly matching TRBD2 (5 bases). V lost 5 bases and J lost 2, with 17 bases in between. The CDR3 runs to 16 residues. Germline CDR1 MGHRA, CDR2 YSYEKL. The CDR3 nucleotides read TGCGCCAGCAGCTCCGCCCAAGCGGCCATCACAGATACGCAGTATTTT. This encodes CASSSAQAAITDTQYF.

The chain has TRBV29-1 and TRBJ1-1; D is perhaps TRBD1 (5 bases). Trimming pared 7 bases from V and 5 bases from J, leaving 17 bases between. This CDR3 has 13 amino acids. CDR1 and CDR2 from the germline V gene are SQVTM and ANQGSEA. The CDR3, as DNA: TGCAGCGCCATGAAGAGGGGTGGGACTGAAGCTTTCTTT. Its protein is CSAMKRGGTEAFF. The full variable domain, in which reference TRBV29-1 and TRBJ1-1 provide the parts outside the CDR3, is SAVISQKPSRDICQRGTSLTIQCQVDSQVTMMFWYRQQPGQSLTLIATANQGSEATYESGFVIDKFPISRPNLTFSTLTVSNMSPEDSSIYLCSAMKRGGTEAFFGQGTRLTVV.